This T cell receptor (beta chain) came from a study of OX40 agonist ivuxolimab in advanced cancers. At the level of the study: Prior checkpoint blockade (anti-PD-1, anti-PD-L1 or anti-CTLA-4) was permitted; approximately 40% had it.

The V end was cut by 5 bases, the J end by 8 bases, with 16 bases between. This CDR3 has 14 amino acids. Germline CDR1 MNHEY, CDR2 SVGAGI. Sequencing used immunoSEQ multiplex PCR; TCRdb keeps in-frame clones, though not all of them. Of some 16,000 clones listed, approximately 76% were seen once; the top ten hold approximately 45%. This sequence joins TRBV6-5 and TRBJ1-3; D is unclear. The sample in question was CD4+ or CD8+ T cells sorted from blood, obtained in a trial of the OX40 agonist ivuxolimab. This clonotype originated in an adult with an advanced solid tumor such as melanoma, head and neck, liver or kidney cancer. The CDR3 here is CASSQRFTWDTIYF. CDR3 nucleotides: TGTGCCAGCAGTCAGCGTTTTACATGGGACACCATATATTTT.